This T cell receptor (beta chain) was documented in a study of vaccination and CD4 T cells after COVID-19. J gave up 1 base and V 1 base, and 3 bases lay outside the gene matches. This CDR3 spans 15 amino acids. Germline CDR1 is MNHEY and CDR2 is SVGAGI. Described treatment: approximately 9-day PBMC culture with coronavirus spike peptide pools or control peptides (ViraFEST assay). On this clonotype: Its specificity is not known.

Cultured CD4+ T-cell DNA underwent Oncomine TCR Beta short-read sequencing. Using the QIAamp micro DNA kit, genomic DNA was extracted from the CD4+ T cells that had been cultured. Each CDR3 protein is one row after TCRdb ran MiXCR on the PCR reads. The table includes 11,000 or so distinct CDR3 sequences, 45% to 75% detected once. The chain joins TRBV6-5 to TRBJ2-5, with 7 nucleotides matching TRBD2. The source material was CD4+ T cells from blood, cultured in vitro. This TCR came from a human donor who had recovered from COVID-19. CDR3 coding DNA: TGTGCCAGCAGTTACTTGGGGGGGGGCCAAGAGACCCAGTACTTC. Translating it yields CASSYLGGGQETQYF.